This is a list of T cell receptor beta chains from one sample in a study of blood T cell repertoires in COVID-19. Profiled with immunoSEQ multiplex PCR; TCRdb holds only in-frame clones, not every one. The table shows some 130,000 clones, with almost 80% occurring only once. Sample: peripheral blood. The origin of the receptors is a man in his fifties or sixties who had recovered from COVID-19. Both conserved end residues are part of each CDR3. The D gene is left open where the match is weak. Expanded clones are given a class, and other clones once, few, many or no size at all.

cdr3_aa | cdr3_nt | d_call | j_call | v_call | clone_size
CASKPGQGNQPQHF | TGTGCCAGTAAACCGGGACAGGGCAATCAGCCCCAGCATTTT | TRBD1 | TRBJ1-5 | TRBV19 | NA
CASSHAPDRGLGYTF | TGTGCCAGCAGCCATGCCCCGGACAGGGGGCTTGGCTACACCTTC | TRBD1 | TRBJ1-2 | TRBV3-1/TRBV3-2 | NA
CASRLEANEQFF | TGTGCCAGCAGGCTAGAAGCTAATGAGCAGTTCTTC | NA | TRBJ2-1 | TRBV28 | NA
CASSFRDRGVHEQYF | TGTGCCAGCAGCTTCCGGGACAGGGGTGTCCACGAGCAGTACTTC | TRBD1 | TRBJ2-7 | TRBV7-9 | few
CASSYNSLKTFF | TGTGCCAGCAGTTACAACAGTCTAAAGACGTTCTTC | NA | TRBJ2-1 | TRBV6-2/TRBV6-3 | NA
CASSRPTASAVYEQYF | TGTGCCAGCTCACGTCCGACAGCCTCCGCGGTCTACGAGCAGTACTTC | NA | TRBJ2-7 | TRBV18 | NA
CAWSGPGQGAGEKLFF | TGTGCCTGGAGCGGGCCGGGACAGGGGGCGGGTGAAAAACTGTTTTTT | TRBD1 | TRBJ1-4 | TRBV30 | NA
CASSIPAGGGGSYNEQFF | TGTGCCAGTAGTATACCAGCGGGAGGAGGAGGCTCCTACAATGAGCAGTTCTTC | TRBD2 | TRBJ2-1 | TRBV19 | NA
CASSQGQGRIGTDTQYF | TGCGCCAGCAGCCAAGGACAGGGGAGGATTGGAACAGATACGCAGTATTTT | TRBD1 | TRBJ2-3 | TRBV5-1 | NA
CASSRNRDRILSDGNTIYF | TGTGCCAGCAGTCGTAACCGGGACAGAATTCTTTCTGACGGAAACACCATATATTTT | TRBD1 | TRBJ1-3 | TRBV6-6 | NA
CASSATLRGPRSQPQHF | TGTGCCAGCTCCGCAACACTCAGGGGTCCTCGGAGTCAGCCCCAGCATTTT | NA | TRBJ1-5 | TRBV7-3 | NA
CASSFQLLAPSTDTQYF | TGTGCCAGCAGCTTCCAGCTACTAGCGCCTAGCACAGATACGCAGTATTTT | TRBD2 | TRBJ2-3 | TRBV5-6 | NA
CASSRTGVRDTQYF | TGTGCCAGCAGCAGGACAGGGGTCAGAGATACGCAGTATTTT | TRBD1 | TRBJ2-3 | TRBV7-2 | NA